The sequence of this T cell receptor beta chain was determined in a study of cytomegalovirus exposure and HLA in healthy donors. Study overall: Around 80 million unique TCRs from HLA-typed donors were held in an early data release.

Primers: 60 Vbeta forward and 13 Jbeta reverse. Assay used: immunoSEQ multiplex PCR; TCRdb lists only in-frame clones, some missing. This sample's clone table lists over 40,000 clones. Study-wide points: Likely technical artifact: a cluster of highly shared sequence variants. High sensitivity and specificity were reportedly achieved when the classifier diagnosed cytomegalovirus status. A later analysis reportedly found that, within productive TCRs, an Asian-associated ancestry cluster had fewer N-insertions than the mean observed across the approximately 670 donors.

Comment on this clone: What it binds is not known.

V lost 4 bases to trimming and J lost 1 base; unmatched junction nucleotides: 11. Germline V gene data show CDR1 as SGHTS and CDR2 as YDEGEE. The CDR3 runs to 18 residues. This chain connects TRBV5-8 to TRBJ2-6, with 7 bases aligning to TRBD2. Sequences were obtained from PBMCs. The clonotype comes from a woman in her thirties or forties in good health and CMV-seronegative. CDR3 in DNA: TGTGCCAGCAGCCCCCTGACCGGGAGGATATCTGGGGCCAACGTCCTGACTTTC. It encodes CASSPLTGRISGANVLTF.